The 10 T cell receptor beta chains reported below all come from one sample, sequenced in a study of CD8+CD57+ T cells in acquired aplastic anemia. Before being chosen for sequencing, patients had shown CD8+CD57+ cell expansion by flow cytometry. TCR beta VDJ combinations and CDR3 sequences were profiled from genomic DNA. One entry per CDR3 protein, called by TCRdb with MiXCR from the reads. In the table there are about 98,000 distinct CDR3 sequences, around 70% of which are singletons. Sequenced input: sorted CD4+, CD8+, or CD8+CD57+ T cells (not recorded which) from PBMCs. The receptors come from a human donor with aplastic anemia.

This clonotype was detected a few times. The chain employs TRBV20-1 and TRBJ1-1; possibly TRBD1 for D (6 bases). CDR1 and CDR2 from the germline V gene are DFQATT and SNEGSKA (reference sequence). The CDR3 runs 13 residues. Trimming removed 5 bases from V and 1 base from J, with 11 bases in between. The CDR3 nucleotides are TGCAGTGCTTACAGGGAGAGGAACACTGAAGCTTTCTTT. Amino acids: CSAYRERNTEAFF.

This clonotype was found a few times. The rearrangement links TRBV20-1 to TRBJ1-2; D gene uncertain. This CDR3 region has 12 residues. V shed 6 bases and J shed 8 bases, with 16 bases lying between them. Germline loops: CDR1 DFQATT, CDR2 SNEGSKA (reference sequence). As DNA, the CDR3 is TGCAGTGCCCCGGACCTTGAGAGGGGCTACACCTTC. Its protein is CSAPDLERGYTF.

Comments on this clonotype: One end of the junction varies from germline; a read error may be responsible. The chain recombines TRBV2 with TRBJ2-1; the match to TRBD2 covers 8 bases. This CDR3 spans 13 amino acids. Germline CDR1 SNHLY, CDR2 FYNNEI. CDR3 DNA: TGTGCCAGCGGTGAAGAGCAAGCGGGAGTGGAGTTCTTC. It encodes CASGEEQAGVEFF.

This clonotype was observed a handful of times. J is TRBJ1-5 and V is TRBV10-3; D is uncertain. The CDR3 spans 14 residues. Germline V gene data show CDR1 as ENHRY and CDR2 as SYGVKD. Trimming stripped 2 bases from V and 2 bases from J, with 7 bases between. The CDR3 region is CAISEGQRNQPQHF. The CDR3 bases are TGTGCCATCAGTGAGGGGCAACGCAATCAGCCCCAGCATTTT.

This clonotype was observed many times. The junction does not match germline at one end; this may be a read error. The chain combines TRBV6-5 with TRBJ1-6, with 11 bases that match TRBD1. Germline-derived CDR1 and CDR2 are MNHEY and SVGAGI. This CDR3 is 15 amino acids long. The CDR3 DNA reads TGTGCCAGTAGTTACTCCGGGACAGGGGGGTCACCCCTCCACTTT. Protein sequence: CASSYSGTGGSPLHF.

This chain links TRBV7-9 with TRBJ1-2; D possibly corresponds to TRBD1 (5 bases). Germline V gene sequence: CDR1 SEHNR, CDR2 FQNEAQ (reference sequence). The CDR3 runs to 15 residues. V was shortened by 0 bases and J by 3 bases, with 11 bases between the two germline ends. The CDR3 spells CASSLAQGRDYGYTF. The DNA of the CDR3 is TGTGCCAGCAGCTTAGCCCAGGGTAGAGACTATGGCTACACCTTC.

J is TRBJ2-2 and V is TRBV7-3, with D unresolved. The V gene's germline CDR1 is SGHTA and CDR2 FQGTGA. The ends were cut back, 5 bases at V and 3 bases at J, with 7 bases in the middle. This CDR3 region has 13 residues. The CDR3 spells CASSGGDTGELFF. Written as DNA, the CDR3 is TGTGCCAGCAGCGGCGGCGACACCGGGGAGCTGTTTTTT.

The chain joins TRBV12-3 or TRBV12-4 to TRBJ1-1; 9 bases align to TRBD1. V was clipped by 4 bases and J by 0 bases; unmatched bases: 6. The CDR3 runs to 16 residues. The CDR3 DNA reads TGTGCCAGCAGTTACGGACAGGGGAATGTGAACACTGAAGCTTTCTTT. It is translated as CASSYGQGNVNTEAFF.

Notes on this clonotype: An end of the junction does not agree with germline; a read error may underlie this. CDR3 sequence (DNA): TGTGCCATCAGTAAGGAGACCTACGAGCAGCACTTC. It yields the protein CAISKETYEQHF. This rearrangement joins TRBV10-3 to TRBJ2-7; D not resolved. CDR3 length equals 12 residues. The germline CDR1 and CDR2 sequences are ENHRY and SYGVKD.

V and J are TRBV2 and TRBJ1-5, with 7 bases aligning to TRBD1. J gave up 8 bases and V 5 bases, and 9 bases lay outside the gene matches. Looked up from germline, CDR1 is SNHLY and CDR2 is FYNNEI. The CDR3 is 14 amino acids. CDR3 protein: CASSSGTEIEPQHF. The CDR3 DNA reads as TGTGCCAGCAGTTCCGGGACAGAAATTGAGCCCCAGCATTTT.